This passage covers 24 T cell receptor beta chains from one sample sequenced in a study of shared clonotypes between healthy human individuals. Naive-designated CD8 cells lacked CD45RO, were positively enriched for CCR7, and omitted terminally differentiated effector memory CD45RA+ cells. The data were produced by immunoSEQ multiplex PCR, yet TCRdb's version contains in-frame clones alone and is incomplete. The table includes about 2.2 million clones, around 95% detected once. What was sequenced was naive CD8+ T cells from PBMCs. The receptor set was obtained from a man between 18 and 35 years old in good health. Some clones in this sample may be carry-over from other donors' samples.

The J gene is TRBJ2-1, the V gene TRBV28; weak D call: TRBD2 (5 bases). V was clipped by 7 bases and J by 4 bases, with 20 bases between them. CDR3 size: 16 residues. Germline CDR1 and CDR2: MDHEN and SYDVKM. DNA of the CDR3: TGTGCCAGCAACCCCCTCGCCGGTTGGGAGTACAATGAGCAGTTCTTC. Residues: CASNPLAGWEYNEQFF.

This chain uses TRBV28 with TRBJ2-7, with a weak D call TRBD1 (5 bases). The CDR3 is 16 residues long. From germline, CDR1 is MDHEN and CDR2 SYDVKM. V was shortened by 3 bases and J by 0 bases, with 15 bases between the two germline ends. The CDR3 DNA reads TGTGCCAGCAGTTTTATGGTGACAGTGAGCTCCTACGAGCAGTACTTC. Translated: CASSFMVTVSSYEQYF.

V gene TRBV4-2 combines with J gene TRBJ2-7; D is undetermined. Trimming removed 0 bases from V and 3 bases from J, with 9 bases in between. The germline V gene encodes CDR1 LGHNA and CDR2 YNFKEQ. This CDR3 region has 14 residues. The CDR3 DNA follows: TGTGCCAGCAGCCAAGATCGACCCGGCTACGAGCAGTACTTC. This sequence encodes CASSQDRPGYEQYF.

This sequence joins TRBV27 and TRBJ2-3, with D unresolved. CDR1 is MNHEY, CDR2 SMNVEV, per germline (reference sequence). The CDR3 covers 14 residues. V was cut by 3 bases and J by 2 bases, with 9 bases left in between. The CDR3 DNA is TGTGCCAGCAGTTTCCGAGAATCCACAGATACGCAGTATTTT. It specifies CASSFRESTDTQYF.

The sample holds one count of this clone. The chain has TRBV14 and TRBJ2-7; no firm D call. The CDR3 spans 13 residues. Germline V gene sequence: CDR1 SGHDN, CDR2 FVKESK. Trimming shortened V by 2 bases and J by 6 bases, and 11 bases separated the two germline ends. In nucleotides, the CDR3 is TGTGCCAGCAGCCAATTATCCGTCGGCGAGCAGTACTTC. Encoded protein: CASSQLSVGEQYF. Variable domain in full (rest from reference TRBV14 and TRBJ2-7): EAGVTQFPSHSVIEKGQTVTLRCDPISGHDNLYWYRRVMGKEIKFLLHFVKESKQDESGMPNNRFLAERTGGTYSTLKVQPAELEDSGVYFCASSQLSVGEQYFGPGTRLTVT.

The chain couples TRBV11-2 to TRBJ2-3; D not certain. The V gene's germline CDR1 is SGHAT and CDR2 FQNNGV. The CDR3 covers 16 residues. V was shortened by 4 bases and J by 1 base, with 15 bases between the two germline ends. CDR3 in DNA: TGTGCCAGCAGCTCGCGGAAGGATTTGGGCACAGATACGCAGTATTTT. This translates into CASSSRKDLGTDTQYF.

The chain has TRBV15 and TRBJ2-3; 7 bases fit TRBD2. Per the germline V gene, CDR1 is LNHNV and CDR2 is YYDKDF (reference sequence). The J segment lost 2 bases and the V segment lost 8 bases, leaving 13 bases of the junction unmatched. CDR3 size: 16 residues. CDR3 nucleotide sequence: TGTGCCACCCAGCACGGACGGGAGGCCCTCACAGATACGCAGTATTTT. It translates to CATQHGREALTDTQYF.

The CDR3 here is CASSLEVGQRTDTQYF. CDR3 DNA: TGTGCCAGCAGCTTAGAAGTTGGACAGCGCACAGATACGCAGTATTTT. The chain couples TRBV7-8 to TRBJ2-3; D possibly corresponds to TRBD1 (6 bases). Germline CDR1 and CDR2: SGHVS and FQNEAQ. This CDR3 contains 16 residues. V shed 1 base and J shed 1 base, with 12 bases lying between them.

The chain has TRBV13 and TRBJ1-4; 7 bases are shared with TRBD1. V lost 2 bases, J lost 8 bases, and 8 bases stayed unmatched. The CDR3 is 15 amino acids. Germline-derived CDR1 and CDR2 are PRHDT and FYEKMQ (reference sequence). The CDR3 bases are TGTGCCAGCAGCTTAACAGGGGTTGAAGGGGAAAAACTGTTTTTT. The encoded protein is CASSLTGVEGEKLFF. Filled out from reference TRBV13 and TRBJ1-4, the complete variable domain reads AAGVIQSPRHLIKEKRETATLKCYPIPRHDTVYWYQQGPGQDPQFLISFYEKMQSDKGSIPDRFSAQQFSDYHSELNMSSLELGDSALYFCASSLTGVEGEKLFFGSGTQLSVL.

The chain couples TRBV18 to TRBJ2-7, with 11 bases matching TRBD1. CDR1 is KGHSH, CDR2 LQKENI, per germline. The trim removed 4 bases at V and 3 bases at J, leaving 2 bases unmatched. CDR3 length equals 14 residues. CDR3 sequence: CASSRGTGGYEQYF. The CDR3 coding sequence is TGTGCCAGCTCACGTGGGACAGGGGGCTACGAGCAGTACTTC.

The CDR3: CASGLGDRPPYNEQFF. The CDR3 DNA is TGTGCTAGTGGTTTGGGGGACAGGCCCCCCTACAATGAGCAGTTCTTC. The chain carries TRBV12-5 and TRBJ2-1, with 8 nucleotides matching TRBD1. The J segment lost 2 bases and the V segment lost 1 base, leaving 4 bases of the junction unmatched. The CDR3 loop spans 16 amino acids. Germline V gene data show CDR1 as LGHNT and CDR2 as FRNRAP. Using reference TRBV12-5 and TRBJ2-1 for the parts outside the CDR3, the full variable domain is DARVTQTPRHKVTEMGQEVTMRCQPILGHNTVFWYRQTMMQGLELLAYFRNRAPLDDSGMPKDRFSAEMPDATLATLKIQPSEPRDSAVYFCASGLGDRPPYNEQFFGPGTRLTVL.

The V and J genes are TRBV7-9 and TRBJ1-1; 8 bases map to TRBD1. The CDR3 sequence is 17 residues long. V shed 5 bases and J 7 bases; nucleotides not matched to a gene: 18. Germline lookup yields CDR1 SEHNR and CDR2 FQNEAQ (reference sequence). The CDR3 here is CASSRGRQGTGYLEAFF. In nucleotides, the CDR3 is TGTGCCAGCAGCCGGGGACGACAGGGGACCGGTTATCTTGAAGCTTTCTTT.

The chain carries TRBV29-1 and TRBJ2-3, with D perhaps being TRBD1 or TRBD2 (5 bases each). Per the germline V gene, CDR1 is SQVTM and CDR2 is ANQGSEA. The V end lost 3 bases, the J end lost 2 bases, and 9 bases lay between the germline ends. The CDR3 covers 13 residues. The DNA for the CDR3 is TGCAGCGTTGAGCCGGGACCCACAGATACGCAGTATTTT. Its protein is CSVEPGPTDTQYF.

The chain is built from TRBV5-5 and TRBJ1-2; 7 bases map to TRBD1. The CDR3 extends over 14 amino acids. The V gene's germline CDR1 is SGHKS and CDR2 YYEKEE (reference sequence). The trim removed 0 bases at V and 5 bases at J, leaving 4 bases unmatched. CDR3 in DNA: TGTGCCAGCAGCTTGGCCGCAGGGGGATATGGCTACACCTTC. Amino acid sequence: CASSLAAGGYGYTF.

The chain uses TRBV28 and TRBJ1-1; maybe TRBD1 (6 bases). Trimming took off 10 bases at V and 0 bases at J, with 15 bases between the two ends. The CDR3 sequence is 14 residues long. The V gene's germline CDR1 is MDHEN and CDR2 SYDVKM. Here the CDR3 reads CATTRDNMNTEAFF. For the CDR3, the DNA is TGTGCCACAACTCGGGACAACATGAACACTGAAGCTTTCTTT.

The V call is TRBV30, the J call TRBJ2-3; D possibly corresponds to TRBD1 (6 bases). This CDR3 region has 14 residues. Germline V CDR1 and CDR2: GTSNPN, SVGIG (reference sequence). The V and J ends lost 1 base and 0 bases respectively, with 8 bases between them. The CDR3 DNA follows: TGTGCCTGGAGTGACAGGGTCAGCACAGATACGCAGTATTTT. Residues: CAWSDRVSTDTQYF.

The rearrangement joins TRBV6-5 to TRBJ1-4, with TRBD1 matching 7 bases. V was clipped by 5 bases and J by 5 bases; unmatched bases: 8. The germline V gene encodes CDR1 MNHEY and CDR2 SVGAGI. The CDR3 spans 15 residues. CDR3 sequence: CASSPRGGKNEKLFF. The CDR3 DNA reads TGTGCCAGCAGTCCCAGGGGGGGCAAGAATGAAAAACTGTTTTTT.

Only one count was recorded for this clone. The chain uses TRBV27 and TRBJ2-4, with 10 bases aligning to TRBD1. The V segment lost 7 bases and the J segment 5 bases; nucleotides outside the gene matches: 8. Looked up from germline, CDR1 is MNHEY and CDR2 is SMNVEV (reference sequence). CDR3 length equals 15 residues. The CDR3 DNA is TGTGCCAGCACCACCATCGGGACAGGGGAAAACATTCAGTACTTC. Amino acids: CASTTIGTGENIQYF.

This clone was observed once. This chain uses TRBV6-5 with TRBJ2-7, with a possible D match to TRBD2 (5 bases). V was clipped by 0 bases and J by 2 bases, with 11 bases between them. Germline V gene sequence: CDR1 MNHEY, CDR2 SVGAGI. The CDR3 runs to 15 residues. The CDR3 is CASSYSPLDPYEQYF. CDR3 DNA sequence: TGTGCCAGCAGTTACTCCCCACTAGATCCCTACGAGCAGTACTTC.

The chain joins TRBV9 to TRBJ2-1, with 10 bases lining up with TRBD2. With 6 bases clipped from V and 9 bases from J, the junction kept 12 bases outside the gene matches. The length of the CDR3 is 15 residues. Germline values: CDR1 SGDLS, CDR2 YYNGEE. CDR3 DNA: TGTGCCAGCACCCGGGGACTAGCGCCAGAGGCTGAGCAGTTCTTC. Amino acid sequence: CASTRGLAPEAEQFF.

This clone was counted a single time. The chain employs TRBV5-1 and TRBJ1-6, with TRBD1 identical over 7 bases. This CDR3 region has 13 residues. Germline V gives CDR1 SGHRS, CDR2 YFSETQ. V was pared by 4 bases and J by 10 bases, with 5 bases of the junction left unmatched. CDR3: CASSNGTVSPLHF. The CDR3 nucleotides read TGCGCCAGCAGCAATGGGACAGTCTCACCCCTCCACTTT. Full variable domain (rest looked up from reference TRBV5-1 and TRBJ1-6): KAGVTQTPRYLIKTRGQQVTLSCSPISGHRSVSWYQQTPGQGLQFLFEYFSETQRNKGNFPGRFSGRQFSNSRSEMNVSTLELGDSALYLCASSNGTVSPLHFGNGTRLTVT.

The rearrangement joins TRBV19 to TRBJ2-1; the match to TRBD2 covers 13 bases. V shed 6 bases and J 3 bases; nucleotides not matched to a gene: 5. Germline V CDR1 and CDR2: LNHDA, SQIVND (reference sequence). The length of the CDR3 is 16 residues. In DNA, the CDR3 is TGTGCCAGTAGCGGGGGACTAGCGGGACTCTACAATGAGCAGTTCTTC. Translating it yields CASSGGLAGLYNEQFF.

As regards this clone: The same CDR3 arises from other DNA sequences in this sample as well. This chain uses TRBV4-1 with TRBJ2-7, with 12 nucleotides matching TRBD2. J was trimmed by 0 bases and V by 0 bases; bases with no gene match: 3. CDR1 is MGHRA, CDR2 YSYEKL, per germline. The CDR3 has 17 amino acids. The CDR3 here is CASSQDLLAGGSYEQYF. DNA of the CDR3: TGCGCCAGCAGCCAAGATCTACTAGCGGGAGGCTCCTACGAGCAGTACTTC.

V gene TRBV4-1 combines with J gene TRBJ2-7; D is possibly TRBD2 (6 bases). V was pared by 1 base and J by 4 bases, with 14 bases between. Germline-derived CDR1 and CDR2 are MGHRA and YSYEKL. The CDR3 has 15 amino acids. The CDR3 coding sequence is TGCGCCAGCAGCCAAGGGGGGGACCGCATGTACGAGCAGTACTTC. Protein sequence: CASSQGGDRMYEQYF.